This is a list of T cell receptor beta chains from one sample in a study of T-cell memory formation after mild COVID-19. Each CDR3 protein gets one entry after TCRdb re-called the 5' RACE reads with MiXCR. The table has around 140,000 distinct CDR3 sequences, roughly 21% seen once; the top ten hold 2% to 2.5%. Sequencing input: PBMCs or a T cell subset sorted from them (not recorded which). All receptors derive from an adult woman who had mild COVID-19 (a few samples of this study predate the infection). Cell type and time point are not known. Both conserved end residues are part of each CDR3. Rows give clone size only sometimes, using once, few, many, or a class for an expanded clone.

cdr3_aa j_call clone_size v_call
CRVVRGGPGSYNEQFF TRBJ2-1 few TRBV20-1
CAWRANPGTMAVSNTEAFF TRBJ1-1 NA TRBV30
CSAYSGGANNEQFF TRBJ2-1 NA TRBV20-1
CASLPGNSYNEQFF TRBJ2-1 NA TRBV5-1
CASSFNRASSGNTIYF TRBJ1-3 NA TRBV12-3/TRBV12-4
CASSSRVPRRGSRTGELFF TRBJ2-2 few TRBV7-9
CSARVSGAGTDTQYF TRBJ2-3 NA TRBV20-1
CASSSYTEQFF TRBJ2-1 NA TRBV6-5
CASSESTGEQFF TRBJ2-1 few TRBV25-1
CASSYSGRTTDTQYF TRBJ2-3 many TRBV5-1
CATSTGQGWNEQFF TRBJ2-1 NA TRBV24-1
CASSTLDRGKSEAFF TRBJ1-1 NA TRBV6-5
CASSPRTSGGVTRETQYF TRBJ2-5 few TRBV6-1
CASSETGGDYGYTF TRBJ1-2 NA TRBV25-1
CASSPKLPPDTQYF TRBJ2-3 NA TRBV12-3/TRBV12-4
CASSQGTLLAKNIQYF TRBJ2-4 NA TRBV4-1
CASSTGGGSYNEQFF TRBJ2-1 many TRBV5-1
CASSLEDGTGRYNEQFF TRBJ2-1 NA TRBV11-2
CASSFFTATGELFF TRBJ2-2 once TRBV7-9
CASSYTAGIYEQYF TRBJ2-7 few TRBV7-9
CATSDLEGHGYNEQFF TRBJ2-1 many TRBV24-1
CASSLARPGTGKTEAFF TRBJ1-1 few TRBV7-9
CSAQGAWSTGELFF TRBJ2-2 NA TRBV20-1